This T cell receptor (beta chain) originates from a study of read filtering for tumor transcriptome and immune sequencing. Notes on the study in general: Dropping single-read clonotypes raised IR-seq and RNA-seq shared-clonotype correlation.

Molecular barcoded adaptors covering alpha/delta and beta/gamma chains were used on roughly 400 ng RNA. TCRdb ran MiXCR on the reads and lists one entry per CDR3 protein. The data show tens of thousands of distinct CDR3 sequences, with around 15% seen just once and roughly 35% held by the top ten. Deletions cut 7 bases from V and 0 bases from J, with 8 bases between. Looked up from germline, CDR1 is MDHEN and CDR2 is SYDVKM. This CDR3 has 13 amino acids. This clonotype was picked up many times. The antigen is not known. Sequences were obtained from a population of CD138-negative cells sorted from bone marrow. The J gene is TRBJ2-3, the V gene TRBV28; D is undetermined. This clonotype was obtained from a donor at least 40 years old with multiple myeloma. The CDR3 protein is CASTQISTDTQYF. The CDR3 DNA sequence: TGTGCCAGCACCCAGATTAGCACAGATACGCAGTATTTT.